These 3 T cell receptor beta chains were all obtained from the same sample, sequenced in a study of beta chain features in type 1 diabetes. Broader study findings: In all four CD4+ subsets, TCRB CDR3 length was significantly, moderately reduced in type 1 diabetes.

Their antigens remain unidentified. Reverse transcription of all isolated RNA meant that expressed TCRB transcripts were sequenced. Method: immunoSEQ multiplex PCR; TCRdb's copy keeps in-frame clones and lacks some. The table records 200,000 to 300,000 clones, about a tenth of them present only once. The sequenced material came from naive CD4+ T cells from blood. These receptors came from a young man with type 1 diabetes.

This clone was found a few times. This chain uses TRBV5-1 with TRBJ2-7; D is undetermined. Trimming stripped 4 bases from V and 2 bases from J, with 10 bases between. The CDR3 totals 13 residues. The germline CDR1 and CDR2 sequences are SGHRS and YFSETQ. The CDR3 is CASSPPTPYEQYF. In DNA form, the CDR3 reads TGCGCCAGCAGCCCCCCCACTCCCTACGAGCAGTACTTC.

This clone was counted a few times. This chain links TRBV5-4 with TRBJ1-4, with D possibly matching TRBD1 (6 bases). The CDR3 loop spans 15 amino acids. CDR1 is SGHNT and CDR2 is YYREEE in the germline V gene (reference sequence). V lost 4 bases and J lost 6, with 16 bases in between. CDR3 in DNA: TGTGCCAGCAGCGTGAGGAAAACAGGGCATGAAAAACTGTTTTTT. Its protein is CASSVRKTGHEKLFF.

This clone was counted only a few times. This chain uses TRBV12-5 with TRBJ1-1; D gene uncertain. The CDR3 is 14 amino acids. Trimming pared 6 bases from V and 2 bases from J, leaving 13 bases between. Germline V lookup: CDR1 LGHNT, CDR2 FRNRAP. CDR3 coding DNA: TGTGCTAGTGGCTCCCCGCGGTCTAACACTGAAGCTTTCTTT. Translated: CASGSPRSNTEAFF. The full variable domain, with the rest looked up from reference TRBV12-5 and TRBJ1-1, is DARVTQTPRHKVTEMGQEVTMRCQPILGHNTVFWYRQTMMQGLELLAYFRNRAPLDDSGMPKDRFSAEMPDATLATLKIQPSEPRDSAVYFCASGSPRSNTEAFFGQGTRLTVV.